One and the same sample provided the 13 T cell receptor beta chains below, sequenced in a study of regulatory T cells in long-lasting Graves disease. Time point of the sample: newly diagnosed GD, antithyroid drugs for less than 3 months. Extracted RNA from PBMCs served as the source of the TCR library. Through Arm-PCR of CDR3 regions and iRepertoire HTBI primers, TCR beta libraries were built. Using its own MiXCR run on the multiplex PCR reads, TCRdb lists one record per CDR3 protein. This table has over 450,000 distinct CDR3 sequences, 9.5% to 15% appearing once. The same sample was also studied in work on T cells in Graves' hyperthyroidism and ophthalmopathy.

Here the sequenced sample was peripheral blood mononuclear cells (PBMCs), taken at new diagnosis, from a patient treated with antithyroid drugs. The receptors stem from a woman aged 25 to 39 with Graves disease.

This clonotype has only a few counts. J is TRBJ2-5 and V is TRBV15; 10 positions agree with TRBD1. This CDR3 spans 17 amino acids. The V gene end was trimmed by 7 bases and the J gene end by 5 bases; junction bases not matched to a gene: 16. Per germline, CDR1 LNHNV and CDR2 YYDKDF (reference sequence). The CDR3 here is CATNPALGQGFTETQYF. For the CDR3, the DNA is TGTGCCACCAACCCTGCTTTGGGACAGGGGTTTACGGAGACCCAGTACTTC.

The DNA of the CDR3 is TGTGCCAGCAGGACAGGGATCATGAACACTGAAGCTTTCTTT. Translated, it gives CASRTGIMNTEAFF. J is TRBJ1-1 and V is TRBV12-3 or TRBV12-4, with 7 positions matching TRBD1. V dropped 6 bases and J dropped 0; count of bases not matched to a gene: 4. CDR3 length equals 14 residues.

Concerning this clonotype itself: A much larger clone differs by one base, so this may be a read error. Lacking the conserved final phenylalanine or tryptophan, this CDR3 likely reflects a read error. The CDR3 nucleotides read TGCGCCAGCAGCTGGAGGCATAACACCGGGGAGCTGTTTTTG. It translates to CASSWRHNTGELFL. The chain has TRBV5-1 and TRBJ2-2, with D perhaps matching TRBD2 (5 bases). Germline V gene sequence: CDR1 SGHRS, CDR2 YFSETQ. The CDR3 covers 14 residues. The V gene lost 3 bases and the J gene lost 2 bases, with 8 bases spanning the gap.

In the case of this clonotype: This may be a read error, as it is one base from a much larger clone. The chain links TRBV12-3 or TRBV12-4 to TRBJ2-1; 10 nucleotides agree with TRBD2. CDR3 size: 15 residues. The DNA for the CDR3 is TGTGCCAGCAGCAGAGCGGGAGGGCCGGGCAATAAGCAGTTCTTC. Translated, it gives CASSRAGGPGNKQFF.

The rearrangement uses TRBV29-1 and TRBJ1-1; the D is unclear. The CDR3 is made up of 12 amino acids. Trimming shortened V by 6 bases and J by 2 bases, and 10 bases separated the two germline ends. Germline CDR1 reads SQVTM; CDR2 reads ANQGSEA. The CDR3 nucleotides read TGCAGCGTCTGGACGGTTAACACTGAAGCTTTCTTT. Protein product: CSVWTVNTEAFF.

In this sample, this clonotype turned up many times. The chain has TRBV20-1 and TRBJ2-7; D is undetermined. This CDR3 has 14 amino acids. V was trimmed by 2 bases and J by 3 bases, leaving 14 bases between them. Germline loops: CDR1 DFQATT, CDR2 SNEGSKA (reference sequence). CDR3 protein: CSARSRQKNYEQYF. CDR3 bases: TGCAGTGCTAGATCCAGGCAAAAGAACTACGAGCAGTACTTC.

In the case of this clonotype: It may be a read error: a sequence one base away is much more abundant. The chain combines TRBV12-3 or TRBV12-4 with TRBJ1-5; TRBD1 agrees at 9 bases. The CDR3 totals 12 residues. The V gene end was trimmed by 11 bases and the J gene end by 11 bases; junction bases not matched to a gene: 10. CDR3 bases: TGTGCCGGCGGACAGGGGCCTTCGGCCCAGCATTTT. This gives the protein CAGGQGPSAQHF.

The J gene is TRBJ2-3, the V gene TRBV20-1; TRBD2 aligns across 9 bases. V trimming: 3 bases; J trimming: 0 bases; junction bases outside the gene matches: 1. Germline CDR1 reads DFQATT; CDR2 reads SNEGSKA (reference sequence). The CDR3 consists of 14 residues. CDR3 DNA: TGCAGTGCTAGCGGGACTAGCAGCACAGATACGCAGTATTTT. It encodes CSASGTSSTDTQYF.

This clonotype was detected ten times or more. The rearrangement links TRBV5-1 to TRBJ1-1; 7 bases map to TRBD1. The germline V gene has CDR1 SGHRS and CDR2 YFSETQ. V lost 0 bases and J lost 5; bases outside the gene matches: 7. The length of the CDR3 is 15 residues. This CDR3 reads CASSLDRGLWTEAFF. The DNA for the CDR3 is TGCGCCAGCAGCTTGGACAGGGGATTGTGGACTGAAGCTTTCTTT.

CDR3: CAVKYLQGNNQPQHF. CDR3 nucleotide sequence: TGTGCCGTAAAATATCTACAGGGGAACAATCAGCCCCAGCATTTT. This chain links TRBV6-2 or TRBV6-3 with TRBJ1-5; 7 bases map to TRBD1. The CDR3 length is 15 residues. V was pared by 11 bases and J by 3 bases, with 13 bases of the junction left unmatched. Germline V gene data show CDR1 as MNHEY and CDR2 as SVGEGT.

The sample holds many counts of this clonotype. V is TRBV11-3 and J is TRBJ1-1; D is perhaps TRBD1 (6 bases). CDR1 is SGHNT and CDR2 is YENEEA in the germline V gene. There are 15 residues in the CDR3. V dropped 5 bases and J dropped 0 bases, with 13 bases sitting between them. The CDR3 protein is CASSIRTAMNTEAFF. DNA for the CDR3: TGTGCCAGCAGCATCCGGACAGCGATGAACACTGAAGCTTTCTTT.

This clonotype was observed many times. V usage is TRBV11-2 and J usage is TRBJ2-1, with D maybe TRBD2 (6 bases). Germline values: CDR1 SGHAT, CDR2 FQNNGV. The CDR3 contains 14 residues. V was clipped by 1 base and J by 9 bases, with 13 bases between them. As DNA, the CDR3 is TGTGCCAGCAGCTTAGTACGCGGGATATCTGAGCAGTTCTTC. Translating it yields CASSLVRGISEQFF. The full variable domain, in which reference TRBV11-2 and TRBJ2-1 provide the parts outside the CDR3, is EAGVAQSPRYKIIEKRQSVAFWCNPISGHATLYWYQQILGQGPKLLIQFQNNGVVDDSQLPKDRFSAERLKGVDSTLKIQPAKLEDSAVYLCASSLVRGISEQFFGPGTRLTVL.

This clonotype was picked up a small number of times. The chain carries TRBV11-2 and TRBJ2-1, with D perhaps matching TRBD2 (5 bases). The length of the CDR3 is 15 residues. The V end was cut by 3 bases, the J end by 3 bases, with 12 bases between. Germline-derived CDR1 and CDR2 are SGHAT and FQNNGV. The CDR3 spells CASSFIGVGYNEQFF. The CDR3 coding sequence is TGTGCCAGCAGCTTTATCGGGGTTGGCTACAATGAGCAGTTCTTC.